The source of this TCR beta chain is a study of blood T cells in healthy people across ages. Study-wide background: Template switching picked up about one barcoded beta molecule for each two T cells.

Worth noting for this clonotype: Its target is not known.

PCR was performed a second time for roughly 7 to 12 cycles using a sample-barcoded 5' primer and a J-beta primer mix. With 12 random nucleotides, a template-switch adaptor tagged each individual cDNA molecule. At least 2.5 million CDR3-containing paired-end reads were obtained per sample. TCRdb redid the calling of the 5' RACE reads with MiXCR, one entry per CDR3 protein. This repertoire shows around 650,000 distinct CDR3 sequences, about 30% found once; its top ten account for 15%. Trimming shortened V by 5 bases and J by 4 bases, and 14 bases separated the two germline ends. Germline assignment: CDR1 SNHLY and CDR2 FYNNEI. The CDR3 spans 14 residues. Study observations and caveats: There were more naive CD4+ cells and higher diversity in long-lived donors than in aged donors.

This clonotype was sampled from a woman of 80 years or more in good health. Sequencing input: blood. This chain joins TRBV2 and TRBJ1-1; D not resolved. The CDR3 bases are TGTGCCAGCAGTTTCAGTGCTACGGTCACTGAAGCTTTCTTT. This sequence encodes CASSFSATVTEAFF.